The present entry profiles one T cell receptor (beta chain) with its context. The entry originates in a study of T cells in Graves' hyperthyroidism and ophthalmopathy. Study in general: Peripheral blood was secured at the point of initial diagnosis, before any treatment.

The CDR3 covers 15 residues. V shed 0 bases and J 8 bases; nucleotides not matched to a gene: 5. The V gene's germline CDR1 is KGHSH and CDR2 LQKENI. In patients aged 18 to 65, hyperthyroidism was newly diagnosed, with duration under 2 months. Used for diagnoses were clinical symptoms, serum thyroxine and TRAb, thyroid ultrasound and orbital computed tomography. Template material for amplifying TCR beta CDR3 regions consisted of RNA transcripts. First-round RT-PCR with HTBI primers amplified the TCR CDR3 region. TCRdb itself ran the multiplex PCR reads through MiXCR, one entry per CDR3 protein. The top ten hold over 11% of the sample, which has around 500,000 distinct CDR3 sequences, 14% seen once.

The chain is built from TRBV18 and TRBJ2-1, with 9 bases that match TRBD2. This clonotype originated in a woman in her thirties or forties with Graves' hyperthyroidism. Source material: blood. As DNA, the CDR3 is TGTGCCAGCTCACCACCTAGCGGGAGTGTCCATGAGCAGTTCTTC. The encoded protein is CASSPPSGSVHEQFF.